Listed here is a single TCR beta chain. This clonotype came up a few times. Its binding antigen is unknown. Base-call qualities are not available, and no considerably larger clone is one nucleotide away. The data were obtained in a study of T cell repertoires in cytomegalovirus infection (dated by TCRdb to the late 2010s). Broadly, across the study: Donor HLA type was relevant to the analysis, because carriage of CMV infection together with the matching HLA type was indicated by public TCR beta signatures. Overall results and qualifications from the work: In both this cohort and an independent cohort of under 450 donors, the cumulative frequency of public TCR beta family members distinguished carriers of CMV infection plus the relevant HLA type. The ex vivo response was dominated by HLA-C-restricted CMV-specific TCR beta clonotypes, which also provided the single most frequent clonotype in two of eight donors.

The sequencing machine was an Illumina HiSeq 1500. The raw public reads went through TCRdb reprocessing: fastp at Q25, MiXCR clone calling, in-frame beta chains kept. Under each unique CDR3 protein, matching rows form one entry showing the most common genes and DNA. Within this sample are approximately 500,000 distinct CDR3 sequences, with 26% of them counted one time only. The ten largest clonotypes hold around 14% of the sample. Here V drops 3 bases and J drops 4 bases, and the junction holds 14 bases not matched to any gene. From a lookup of the germline V gene, CDR1 and CDR2 are SNHLY and FYNNEI. Inclusive of the bounding cysteine and phenylalanine, the CDR3 is 18 residues long. Only the CDR3 DNA is retained, 54 bases long and in frame from the first base.

The sequencing input was PBMCs. The origin of this receptor is a human donor in good health (CMV status not recorded). Some clones in this sample may be carry-over from other donors' samples. The chain joins TRBV2 to TRBJ2-1, with 8 bases in between that match TRBD2. CDR3 loop: CASSDLRGGQRGYNEQFF. The nucleotide sequence reads as follows: TGTGCCAGCAGTGACCTAAGGGGGGGTCAGCGGGGGTACAATGAGCAGTTCTTC.